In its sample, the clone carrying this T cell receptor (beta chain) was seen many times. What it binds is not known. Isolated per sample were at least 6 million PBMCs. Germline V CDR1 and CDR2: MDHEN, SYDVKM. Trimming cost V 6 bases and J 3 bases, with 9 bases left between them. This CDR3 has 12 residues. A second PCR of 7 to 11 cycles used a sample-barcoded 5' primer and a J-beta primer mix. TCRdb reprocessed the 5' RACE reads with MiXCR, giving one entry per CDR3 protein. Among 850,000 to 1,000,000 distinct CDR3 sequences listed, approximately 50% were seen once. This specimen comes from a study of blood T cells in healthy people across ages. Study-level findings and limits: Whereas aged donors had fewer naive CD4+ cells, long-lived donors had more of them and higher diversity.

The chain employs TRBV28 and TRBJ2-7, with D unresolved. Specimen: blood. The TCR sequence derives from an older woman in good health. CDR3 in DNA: TGTGCCAGCAGCTTACCCAGCTACGAGCAGTACTTC. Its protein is CASSLPSYEQYF.